These 8 T cell receptor beta chains were all obtained from the same sample, sequenced in a study of blood T cells in healthy people across ages. A J-beta primer mix and a sample-barcoded 5' primer were used in a second PCR of roughly 7 to 12 cycles. TCRdb independently ran MiXCR on the 5' RACE reads; one entry per CDR3 protein. The data hold 800,000 or so distinct CDR3 sequences, with about half observed a single time. The sequenced material came from blood. These receptors came from an elderly man in good health.

A word on this clonotype: A much larger clone differs by one base, so this may be a read error. The chain couples TRBV9 to TRBJ1-6, with D perhaps matching TRBD1 (5 bases). The germline gives CDR1 SGDLS, CDR2 YYNGEE. The CDR3 sequence is 13 residues long. In nucleotides, the CDR3 is TGTGCCAGCAGCGTTGCACCGGGACCTCCCCCCCACTTT. This translates into CASSVAPGPPPHF.

This clonotype has a count of ten or more. CDR3 nucleotides: TGCAGCGTTGAAGGTGGGCTATACAATGAGCAGTTCTTC. Amino acid sequence: CSVEGGLYNEQFF. The chain uses TRBV29-1 and TRBJ2-1; D gene unclear. The germline V and J ends were trimmed by 1 base and 4 bases, with 8 bases remaining between them. Germline loops: CDR1 SQVTM, CDR2 ANQGSEA. This CDR3 contains 13 residues.

Comments on this clonotype: One base away lies a much larger clone, so this may be a sequencing read error. The chain recombines TRBV3-1 with TRBJ2-5; 8 bases are shared with TRBD2. With V trimmed by 2 bases and J by 11 bases, 25 bases remained unmatched. From germline, CDR1 is LGHDT and CDR2 YNNKEL (reference sequence). The CDR3 covers 19 residues. The CDR3 is CASSQPKAGGYRGYNEQYF. In nucleotides, the CDR3 is TGTGCCAGCAGCCAACCGAAGGCGGGAGGATATAGGGGTTACAATGAGCAGTACTTC.

The chain links TRBV19 to TRBJ2-1; D might be TRBD1 (6 bases). Per germline, CDR1 LNHDA and CDR2 SQIVND (reference sequence). CDR3 size: 15 residues. V lost 6 bases, J lost 2 bases, and 14 bases lay in between. CDR3 region: CASSNRDNAYNEQFF. In nucleotides, the CDR3 is TGTGCCAGTAGCAACCGGGACAACGCCTACAATGAGCAGTTCTTC.

The gene calls are TRBV20-1 and TRBJ1-5; no firm D call. This CDR3 contains 16 residues. With 0 bases removed from V and 2 bases from J, the gap between germline ends came to 14 bases. Looked up from germline, CDR1 is DFQATT and CDR2 is SNEGSKA (reference sequence). CDR3 in amino acids: CSAREPTGIGNQPQHF. CDR3 nucleotides: TGCAGTGCTAGAGAACCTACCGGGATCGGCAATCAGCCCCAGCATTTT.

The genes are TRBV10-3 and TRBJ2-7, with a tentative D call TRBD1 (5 bases). This CDR3 comprises 15 residues. CDR1 is ENHRY and CDR2 is SYGVKD in the germline V gene. V lost 3 bases to trimming and J lost 7 bases, with 19 bases between them. DNA for the CDR3: TGTGCCATCAGTGACCCCGGCAGGGAAGGGCATGAGCAGTACTTC. Its protein product is CAISDPGREGHEQYF.

The V call is TRBV14, the J call TRBJ2-4, with D perhaps matching TRBD2 (6 bases). The J call may not be correct, given that the DNA end is closer to TRBJ2-7. This CDR3 comprises 14 residues. Germline values: CDR1 SGHDN, CDR2 FVKESK. The CDR3 loop is CASSQVPGGREQYF. DNA of the CDR3: TGTGCCAGCAGCCAAGTTCCAGGAGGGCGCGAGCAGTACTTC.

This chain connects TRBV20-1 to TRBJ2-2, with D unresolved. Germline lookup yields CDR1 DFQATT and CDR2 SNEGSKA (reference sequence). V gave up 2 bases and J gave up 2 bases, with 12 bases separating them. CDR3 length: 15 amino acids. The CDR3 nucleotides read TGCAGTGCTAGAACCCCGGGTCCAAACACCGGGGAGCTGTTTTTT. Translated, it gives CSARTPGPNTGELFF.